Below are 18 T cell receptor beta chains sequenced from a single sample in a study of Tregs in tolerant kidney transplant recipients. The nonmyeloablative bone marrow transplants came from related graft donors, with transient mixed chimerism. Using immunoSEQ multiplex PCR, the repertoire was profiled, and TCRdb retains in-frame clones only, with some absent. The table has around 64,000 clones, approximately 89% seen once. The sequencing used CD4+ T cells from blood (PBMCs), collected 6 months after the transplant. The receptors were gathered from a human patient who received a combined kidney and bone marrow transplant. The graft donor may be the source of some T cells.

J is TRBJ2-6 and V is TRBV19; D might be TRBD2 (5 bases). V was shortened by 3 bases and J by 1 base, with 10 bases between the two germline ends. Germline lookup yields CDR1 LNHDA and CDR2 SQIVND (reference sequence). The CDR3 is 16 residues long. CDR3 nucleotides: TGTGCCAGTAGTATCGACGGACTTTCTGGGGCCAACGTCCTGACTTTC. Translated: CASSIDGLSGANVLTF.

As concerns this clone: The same CDR3 is also encoded by other DNA sequences in this sample. The chain has TRBV7-6 and TRBJ1-6; TRBD1 agrees at 8 bases. V was clipped by 6 bases and J by 8 bases; unmatched bases: 3. The CDR3 runs to 13 residues. CDR1 is SGHVS, CDR2 FNYEAQ, per germline. The CDR3 region has the DNA TGTGCCAGCAGGCTGACAGGGGATTCACCCCTCCACTTT. Translated: CASRLTGDSPLHF.

CDR3 region: CASRATGSEQFF. For the CDR3, the DNA is TGTGCCAGCAGAGCGACCGGCAGTGAGCAGTTCTTC. The chain links TRBV7-2 to TRBJ2-1; D is undetermined. The V end lost 6 bases, the J end lost 9 bases, and 12 bases lay between the germline ends. The CDR3 is 12 amino acids. The germline V gene encodes CDR1 SGHTA and CDR2 FQGNSA.

The V call is TRBV18, the J call TRBJ2-5; 7 nucleotides align to TRBD2. Germline V CDR1 and CDR2: KGHSH, LQKENI. The V and J ends lost 4 bases and 0 bases, in that order; junction bases with no gene match: 8. There are 16 residues in the CDR3. For the CDR3, the DNA is TGTGCCAGCTCACGACCCGGGAGGCCCCACCAAGAGACCCAGTACTTC. Its protein is CASSRPGRPHQETQYF. The full variable domain, rest sourced from reference TRBV18 and TRBJ2-5, is NAGVMQNPRHLVRRRGQEARLRCSPMKGHSHVYWYRQLPEEGLKFMVYLQKENIIDESGMPKERFSAEFPKEGPSILRIQQVVRGDSAAYFCASSRPGRPHQETQYFGPGTRLLVL.

CDR3 protein: CASSSRDYNEQFF. The CDR3 DNA reads TGCGCCAGCAGCTCACGGGACTACAATGAGCAGTTCTTC. The chain has TRBV5-1 and TRBJ2-1, with TRBD2 as a possible D gene (5 bases). CDR3 size: 13 residues. Trimming removed 3 bases at V and 3 bases at J, with 7 bases between. Germline CDR1 reads SGHRS; CDR2 reads YFSETQ.

The chain is built from TRBV7-3 and TRBJ1-5; 7 bases map to TRBD1. The CDR3 length is 17 residues. Trimming at V came to 2 bases and at J to 0 bases, leaving 7 bases not matched to a gene. Per the germline V gene, CDR1 is SGHTA and CDR2 is FQGTGA. DNA of the CDR3: TGTGCCAGCAGCTTACATCGGGACAGACATAGCAATCAGCCCCAGCATTTT. Translating it yields CASSLHRDRHSNQPQHF.

The rearrangement links TRBV5-1 to TRBJ2-1, with 8 bases lining up with TRBD2. Trimming at V came to 5 bases and at J to 7 bases, leaving 11 bases not matched to a gene. The length of the CDR3 is 15 residues. Germline values: CDR1 SGHRS, CDR2 YFSETQ. The CDR3 nucleotides are TGCGCCAGCAGGGAACCGGGACTAGTGGGGAATGAGCAGTTCTTC. Translating gives CASREPGLVGNEQFF.

The chain carries TRBV28 and TRBJ2-3; TRBD2 matches 10 bases. Germline V gene lookup returns CDR1 MDHEN and CDR2 SYDVKM. The V segment lost 5 bases and the J segment 2 bases; nucleotides outside the gene matches: 4. This CDR3 has 15 residues. CDR3 bases: TGTGCCAGCAGTGTGACTAGCGGGCCCACAGATACGCAGTATTTT. Its protein product is CASSVTSGPTDTQYF.

This chain connects TRBV30 to TRBJ1-4; D might be TRBD1 (5 bases). The germline V gene encodes CDR1 GTSNPN and CDR2 SVGIG (reference sequence). The CDR3 is made up of 13 amino acids. Trimming pared 5 bases from V and 8 bases from J, leaving 15 bases between. The CDR3 here is CAWGGAGTEKLFF. In nucleotides, the CDR3 is TGTGCCTGGGGAGGGGCGGGGACCGAAAAACTGTTTTTT. Combining the CDR3 with reference TRBV30 and TRBJ1-4 gives the whole variable domain SQTIHQWPATLVQPVGSPLSLECTVEGTSNPNLYWYRQAAGRGLQLLFYSVGIGQISSEVPQNLSASRPQDRQFILSSKKLLLSDSGFYLCAWGGAGTEKLFFGSGTQLSVL.

V usage is TRBV5-4 and J usage is TRBJ2-6; the D is unclear. The V end lost 1 base, the J end lost 0 bases, and 5 bases lay between the germline ends. The CDR3 consists of 15 residues. CDR1 SGHNT and CDR2 YYREEE come from the germline V gene (reference sequence). The CDR3 sequence: CASSLLYSGANVLTF. CDR3 in DNA: TGTGCCAGCAGCTTGTTATACTCTGGGGCCAACGTCCTGACTTTC.

J is TRBJ2-5 and V is TRBV14, with TRBD2 as a possible D gene (5 bases). Deletions cut 1 base from V and 1 base from J, with 7 bases between. Germline loops: CDR1 SGHDN, CDR2 FVKESK. The length of the CDR3 is 14 residues. The CDR3, as DNA: TGTGCCAGCAGCCAAGGAGGGTTCCAAGAGACCCAGTACTTC. Translated: CASSQGGFQETQYF.

This chain uses TRBV7-2 with TRBJ2-5; the D gene is possibly TRBD2 (7 bases). The CDR3 runs to 15 residues. CDR1 and CDR2 (germline): SGHTA, FQGNSA. The germline V and J ends were trimmed by 7 bases and 5 bases, with 20 bases remaining between them. The CDR3 nucleotides are TGTGCCAGCATTCTAGGGGGGAGGGGCAGGGAGACCCAGTACTTC. Translating gives CASILGGRGRETQYF.

The rearrangement joins TRBV4-1 to TRBJ2-3, with TRBD2 matching over 14 bases. J gave up 0 bases and V 4 bases, and 12 bases lay outside the gene matches. The CDR3 totals 20 residues. The germline V gene encodes CDR1 MGHRA and CDR2 YSYEKL. Here the CDR3 DNA reads TGCGCCAGCAGCCCCACCTCCGGGACTAGCGGGGGATCTAGCACAGATACGCAGTATTTT. It specifies CASSPTSGTSGGSSTDTQYF.

This rearrangement joins TRBV6-6 to TRBJ1-2; 7 bases are a match to TRBD1. In germline, CDR1 is MNHNY, CDR2 SVGAGI (reference sequence). V was pared by 10 bases and J by 3 bases, with 5 bases of the junction left unmatched. This CDR3 contains 12 residues. CDR3: CAIRTGDYGYTF. CDR3 in DNA: TGTGCCATCCGGACAGGAGACTATGGCTACACCTTC.

The chain uses TRBV19 and TRBJ2-7; 9 positions agree with TRBD1. V shed 5 bases and J 3 bases; nucleotides not matched to a gene: 5. The CDR3 totals 14 residues. CDR1 and CDR2 (germline): LNHDA, SQIVND (reference sequence). The CDR3 bases are TGTGCCAGTAGTGTCCGGGACAGGGTCTACGAGCAGTACTTC. Amino acid sequence: CASSVRDRVYEQYF.

The V gene is TRBV6-1, the J gene TRBJ2-3; D is perhaps TRBD2 (5 bases). The CDR3 length is 13 residues. Looked up from germline, CDR1 is MNHNS and CDR2 is SASEGT. V gave up 1 base and J gave up 5 bases, with 7 bases separating them. The CDR3 spells CASSEVREDTQYF. DNA of the CDR3: TGTGCCAGCAGTGAAGTTCGGGAAGATACGCAGTATTTT.

The V gene is TRBV11-3, the J gene TRBJ2-2; TRBD2 matches at 7 bases. Germline CDR1 reads SGHNT; CDR2 reads YENEEA. Losses at the gene ends were 2 bases for V and 8 bases for J; bases not matched to a gene: 8. This CDR3 contains 15 residues. Written as DNA, the CDR3 is TGTGCCAGCAGCTTATACGGGGACTATACAGGGGAGCTGTTTTTT. Amino acid sequence: CASSLYGDYTGELFF. The variable domain in full, with the rest retrieved from reference TRBV11-3 and TRBJ2-2, is EAGVVQSPRYKIIEKKQPVAFWCNPISGHNTLYWYLQNLGQGPELLIRYENEEAVDDSQLPKDRFSAERLKGVDSTLKIQPAELGDSAVYLCASSLYGDYTGELFFGEGSRLTVL.

This clone has just a few counts. The V gene is TRBV19, the J gene TRBJ2-7; 12 nucleotides line up with TRBD2. The CDR3 has 14 amino acids. The V segment lost 11 bases and the J segment 6 bases; nucleotides outside the gene matches: 11. Looked up from germline, CDR1 is LNHDA and CDR2 is SQIVND (reference sequence). CDR3 amino acids: CASSSGGVLGEQYF. CDR3 bases: TGTGCCTCCTCTAGCGGGGGGGTATTGGGCGAGCAGTACTTC.